The clone carrying this T cell receptor beta chain was found a few times. The antigen is undetermined. The data originate from a study of T cell clonality in common variable immunodeficiency. Findings and caveats of the study: CVID patient heterogeneity limited repertoire-clinical complication correlations. In common variable immunodeficiency, TCR beta chains reportedly carried fewer deletions and N-nucleotide insertions.

Caucasian heritage predominated among both patients and controls. CVID and control samples used equivalent genomic DNA input. Repertoires were generated with immunoSEQ multiplex PCR, while TCRdb's copy carries only in-frame clones and drops some. The table lists around 81,000 clones, with no singletons. Sequenced material: peripheral blood mononuclear cells. This receptor was obtained from a person aged 18 to 69 in good health.

The CDR3 DNA, read in part, is TGCAGTGCTAGACAGTACTCCTACAATGAG. Protein: CSARQYSYNE. The CDR3, in full, reads CSARQYSYNEQFF. The chain carries TRBV20-1 and TRBJ2-1; D remains ambiguous. The CDR3 goes on 3 residues after the read ends, and that part is filled in from the germline J gene. CDR1 DFQATT and CDR2 SNEGSKA come from the germline V gene (reference sequence). CDR3 length: 13 amino acids. With 2 bases removed from V and 0 bases from J, the gap between germline ends came to 5 bases.